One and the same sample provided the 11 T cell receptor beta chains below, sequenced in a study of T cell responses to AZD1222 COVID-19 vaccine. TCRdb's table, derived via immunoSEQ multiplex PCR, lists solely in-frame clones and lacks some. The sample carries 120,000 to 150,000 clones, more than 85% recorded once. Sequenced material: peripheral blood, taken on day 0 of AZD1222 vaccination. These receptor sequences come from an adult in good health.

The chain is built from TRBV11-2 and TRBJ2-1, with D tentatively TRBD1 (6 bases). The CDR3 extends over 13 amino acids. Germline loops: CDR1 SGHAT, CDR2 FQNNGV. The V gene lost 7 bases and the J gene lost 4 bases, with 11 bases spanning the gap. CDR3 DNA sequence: TGTGCCAGCACCCAGGGGTTATACAATGAGCAGTTCTTC. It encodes CASTQGLYNEQFF.

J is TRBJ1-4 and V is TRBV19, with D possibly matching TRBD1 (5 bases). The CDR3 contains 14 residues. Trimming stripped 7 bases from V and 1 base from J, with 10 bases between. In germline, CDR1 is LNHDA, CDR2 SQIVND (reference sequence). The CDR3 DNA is TGTGCCAGTAATACAGGCCGAACTAATGAAAAACTGTTTTTT. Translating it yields CASNTGRTNEKLFF.

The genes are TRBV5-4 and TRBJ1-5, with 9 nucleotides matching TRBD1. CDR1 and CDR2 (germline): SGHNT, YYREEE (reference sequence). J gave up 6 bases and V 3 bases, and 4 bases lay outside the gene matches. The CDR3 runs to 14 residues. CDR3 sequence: CASSWDRDVQPQHF. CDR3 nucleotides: TGTGCCAGCAGCTGGGACAGGGACGTTCAGCCCCAGCATTTT. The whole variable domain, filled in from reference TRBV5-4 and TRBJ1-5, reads ETGVTQSPTHLIKTRGQQVTLRCSSQSGHNTVSWYQQALGQGPQFIFQYYREEENGRGNFPPRFSGLQFPNYSSELNVNALELDDSALYLCASSWDRDVQPQHFGDGTRLSIL.

The DNA for the CDR3 is TGTGCCAGCAGCGGGGCGGGACTAACGAAGCTTGAGCAGTTCTTC. Translated: CASSGAGLTKLEQFF. This chain links TRBV5-4 with TRBJ2-1; TRBD2 matches 7 bases. V gave up 4 bases and J gave up 9 bases; unmatched junction bases: 13. This CDR3 is 15 amino acids long. CDR1 and CDR2 from the germline V gene are SGHNT and YYREEE (reference sequence).

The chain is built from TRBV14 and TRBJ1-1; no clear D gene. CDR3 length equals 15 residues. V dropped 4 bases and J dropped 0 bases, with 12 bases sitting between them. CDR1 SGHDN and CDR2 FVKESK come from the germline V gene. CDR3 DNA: TGTGCCAGCAGCCCATCTTCTATCATGAACACTGAAGCTTTCTTT. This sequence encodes CASSPSSIMNTEAFF.

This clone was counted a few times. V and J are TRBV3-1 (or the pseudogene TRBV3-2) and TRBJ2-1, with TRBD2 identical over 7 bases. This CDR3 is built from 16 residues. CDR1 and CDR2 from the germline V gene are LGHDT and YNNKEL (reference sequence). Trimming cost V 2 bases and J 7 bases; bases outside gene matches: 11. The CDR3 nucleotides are TGTGCCAGCAGCCAAACGAGCGGGGTAGTTGTGAATGAGCAGTTCTTC. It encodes CASSQTSGVVVNEQFF.

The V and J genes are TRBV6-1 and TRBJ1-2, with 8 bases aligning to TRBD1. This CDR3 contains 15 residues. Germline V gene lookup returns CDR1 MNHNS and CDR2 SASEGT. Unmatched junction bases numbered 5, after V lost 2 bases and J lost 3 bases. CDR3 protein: CASSEMDREYYGYTF. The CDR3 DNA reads TGTGCCAGCAGTGAAATGGACAGGGAGTACTATGGCTACACCTTC.

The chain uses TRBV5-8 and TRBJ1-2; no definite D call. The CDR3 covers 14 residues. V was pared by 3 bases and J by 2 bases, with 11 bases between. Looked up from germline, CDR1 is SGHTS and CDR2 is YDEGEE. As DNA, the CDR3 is TGTGCCAGCAGCTGGAGGACGGAGAACTATGGCTACACCTTC. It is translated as CASSWRTENYGYTF.

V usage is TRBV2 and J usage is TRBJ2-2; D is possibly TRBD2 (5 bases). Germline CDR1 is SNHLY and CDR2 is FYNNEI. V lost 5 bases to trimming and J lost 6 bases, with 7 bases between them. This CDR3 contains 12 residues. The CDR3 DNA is TGTGCCAGCAGTCCACTAGCCGGGGAGCTGTTTTTT. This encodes CASSPLAGELFF.

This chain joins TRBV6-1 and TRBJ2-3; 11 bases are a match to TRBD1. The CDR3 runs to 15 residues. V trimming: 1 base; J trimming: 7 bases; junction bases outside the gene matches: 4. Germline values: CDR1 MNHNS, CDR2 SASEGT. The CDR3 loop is CASSEGDRGYYTQYF. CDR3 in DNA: TGTGCCAGCAGTGAAGGGGACAGGGGGTATTATACGCAGTATTTT.

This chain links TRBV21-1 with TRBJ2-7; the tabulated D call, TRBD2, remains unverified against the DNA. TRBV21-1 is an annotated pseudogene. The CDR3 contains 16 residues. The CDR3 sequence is CASSKVHSGGRYEQYF. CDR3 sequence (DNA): TGTGCCAGCAGCAAAGTACATAGCGGGGGGCGCTACGAGCAGTACTTC.